The source of this TCR beta chain is a study of a mutant IDH1 vaccine in newly diagnosed glioma. Study details: Beginning 4-6 weeks after radiotherapy alone, or with temozolomide cycles, vaccination took place. Treated individuals were roughly 62% male and approximately 38% female, averaging roughly 39 years of age. Pretreatment consisted of radiotherapy, temozolomide, or both, with most receiving both. Study observations and caveats: The study observed vaccine-induced immune responses in roughly 93% of patients.

Germline assignment: CDR1 LNHNV and CDR2 YYDKDF (reference sequence). V lost 2 bases and J lost 3, with 12 bases in between. The CDR3 is made up of 15 amino acids. Time point indicated: week 35, safety follow-up. Topical imiquimod accompanied each vaccine dose, which consisted of 300 ug of mutant IDH1 20-mer peptide. On this clone itself: Its specificity is not known.

The table came from immunoSEQ multiplex PCR; TCRdb's copy has only in-frame clones and leaves some out. Of about 65,000 clones listed, roughly four fifths were seen once; the top ten hold less than 7%. V and J are TRBV15 and TRBJ2-3, with a weak D call TRBD1 (5 bases). This receptor was identified in a man aged 40-49 years with glioma. The sample consisted of PBMCs, taken from a glioma patient whose treatment included an IDH1 peptide vaccine. CDR3 sequence (DNA): TGTGCCACCAGCAGATCCCCTGGGGCGACAGATACGCAGTATTTT. Protein: CATSRSPGATDTQYF.